This paragraph reports one T cell receptor (beta chain). Its specificity is unknown. 60 Vbeta and 13 Jbeta primers were used in PCR. The assay was immunoSEQ multiplex PCR, and TCRdb's table has in-frame clones only and misses some. Among over 150,000 clones, almost 80% were seen once, and the ten largest hold roughly 1.5%. These data are taken from a study of cytomegalovirus exposure and HLA in healthy donors. In the study overall: Sequencing of 150 million to 200 million T cells in an earlier analysis found around 120 million unique TCR beta sequences. The study's findings and limits: V- and J-gene trimming of TCR beta was linked (in a later analysis) to a missense DCLRE1C variant.

Germline CDR1 reads SGHTA; CDR2 reads FQGTGA. The CDR3 runs 14 residues. V was pared by 1 base and J by 7 bases, with 13 bases between. Sequenced: PBMCs. This clonotype originated in a woman aged 18-29 years in good health and CMV-seronegative. The V gene is TRBV7-3, the J gene TRBJ1-2; TRBD1 is a possible D gene (6 bases). CDR3 in DNA: TGTGCCAGCAGCTTAAGTAGCCAGGGGATTGGCTACACCTTC. This gives the protein CASSLSSQGIGYTF. The full variable domain, rest sourced from reference TRBV7-3 and TRBJ1-2, is GAGVSQTPSNKVTEKGKYVELRCDPISGHTALYWYRQSLGQGPEFLIYFQGTGAADDSGLPNDRFFAVRPEGSVSTLKIQRTERGDSAVYLCASSLSSQGIGYTFGSGTRLTVV.